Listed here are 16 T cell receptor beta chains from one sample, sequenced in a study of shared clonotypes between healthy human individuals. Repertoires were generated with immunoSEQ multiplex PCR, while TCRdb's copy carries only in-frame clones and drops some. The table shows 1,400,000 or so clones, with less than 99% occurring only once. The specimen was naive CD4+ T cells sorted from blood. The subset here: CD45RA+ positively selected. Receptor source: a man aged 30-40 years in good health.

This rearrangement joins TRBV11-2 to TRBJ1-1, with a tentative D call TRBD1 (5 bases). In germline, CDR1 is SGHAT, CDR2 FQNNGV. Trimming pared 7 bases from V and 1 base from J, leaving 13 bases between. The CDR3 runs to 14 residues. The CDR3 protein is CASIKLRENTEAFF. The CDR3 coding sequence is TGTGCCAGCATCAAACTCAGGGAGAACACTGAAGCTTTCTTT.

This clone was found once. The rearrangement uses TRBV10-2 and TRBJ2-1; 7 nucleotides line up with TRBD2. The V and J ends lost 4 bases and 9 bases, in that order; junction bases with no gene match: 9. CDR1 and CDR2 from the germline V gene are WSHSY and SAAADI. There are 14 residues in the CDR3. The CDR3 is CASSGAGAAGEQFF. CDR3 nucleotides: TGCGCCAGCAGTGGTGCGGGAGCTGCAGGTGAGCAGTTCTTC.

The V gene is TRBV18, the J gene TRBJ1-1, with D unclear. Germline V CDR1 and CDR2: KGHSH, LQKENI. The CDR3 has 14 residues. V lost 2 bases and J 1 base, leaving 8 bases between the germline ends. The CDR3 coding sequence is TGTGCCAGCTCACCAAAGGCAGGGAACACTGAAGCTTTCTTT. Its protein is CASSPKAGNTEAFF.

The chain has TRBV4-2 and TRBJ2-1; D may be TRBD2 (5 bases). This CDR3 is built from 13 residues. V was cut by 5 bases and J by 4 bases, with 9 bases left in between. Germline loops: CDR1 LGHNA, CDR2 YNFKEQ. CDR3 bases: TGTGCCAGCAGCTCGAGCGGTTACAATGAGCAGTTCTTC. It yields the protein CASSSSGYNEQFF.

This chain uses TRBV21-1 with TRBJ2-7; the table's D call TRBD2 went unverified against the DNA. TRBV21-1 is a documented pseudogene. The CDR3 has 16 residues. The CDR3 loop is CASSARTSASSYEQYF. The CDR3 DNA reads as TGTGCCAGCAGCGCACGAACTAGCGCCAGCTCCTACGAGCAGTACTTC.

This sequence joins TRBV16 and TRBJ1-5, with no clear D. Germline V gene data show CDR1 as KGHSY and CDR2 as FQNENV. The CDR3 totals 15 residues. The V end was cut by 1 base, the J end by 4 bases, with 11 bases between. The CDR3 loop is CASSQLGMRNQPQHF. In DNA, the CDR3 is TGTGCCAGCAGCCAATTGGGGATGCGGAATCAGCCCCAGCATTTT.

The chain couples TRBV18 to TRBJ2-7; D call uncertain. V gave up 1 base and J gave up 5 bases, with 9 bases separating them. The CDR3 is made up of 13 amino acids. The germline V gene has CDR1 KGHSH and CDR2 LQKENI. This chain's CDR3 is CASSPLEIHEQYF. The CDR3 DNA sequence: TGTGCCAGCTCACCACTGGAAATCCACGAGCAGTACTTC.

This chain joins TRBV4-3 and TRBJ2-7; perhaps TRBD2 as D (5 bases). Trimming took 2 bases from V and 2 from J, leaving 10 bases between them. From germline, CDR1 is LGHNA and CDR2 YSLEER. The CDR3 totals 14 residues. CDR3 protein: CASSQTLEAYEQYF. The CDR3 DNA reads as TGCGCCAGCAGCCAAACCTTGGAGGCCTACGAGCAGTACTTC.

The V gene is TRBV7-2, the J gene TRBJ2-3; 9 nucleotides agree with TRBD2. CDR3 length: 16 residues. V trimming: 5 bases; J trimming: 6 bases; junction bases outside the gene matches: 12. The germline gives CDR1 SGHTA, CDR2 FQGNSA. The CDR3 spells CASSLRSSGTWDTQYF. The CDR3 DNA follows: TGTGCCAGCAGCCTACGGTCTAGCGGGACCTGGGATACGCAGTATTTT.

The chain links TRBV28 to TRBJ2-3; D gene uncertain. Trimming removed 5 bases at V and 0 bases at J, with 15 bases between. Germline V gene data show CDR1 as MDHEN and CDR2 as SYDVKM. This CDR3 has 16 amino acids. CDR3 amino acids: CASSPDRPASTDTQYF. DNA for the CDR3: TGTGCCAGCAGTCCCGACCGACCTGCGAGCACAGATACGCAGTATTTT.

CDR3 region: CASSRDRGETQYF. The CDR3 DNA reads TGTGCCAGCAGTCGGGACAGGGGAGAGACCCAGTACTTC. The rearrangement links TRBV6-5 to TRBJ2-5; 10 positions agree with TRBD1. J lost 4 bases, V lost 5 bases, and 1 base had no gene match. CDR3 length equals 13 residues. Germline V gives CDR1 MNHEY, CDR2 SVGAGI.

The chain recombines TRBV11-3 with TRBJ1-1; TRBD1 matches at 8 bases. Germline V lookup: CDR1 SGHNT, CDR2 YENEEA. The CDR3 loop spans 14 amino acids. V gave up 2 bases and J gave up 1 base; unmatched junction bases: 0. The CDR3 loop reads CASSLQGANTEAFF. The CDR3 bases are TGTGCCAGCAGCTTACAGGGGGCGAACACTGAAGCTTTCTTT.

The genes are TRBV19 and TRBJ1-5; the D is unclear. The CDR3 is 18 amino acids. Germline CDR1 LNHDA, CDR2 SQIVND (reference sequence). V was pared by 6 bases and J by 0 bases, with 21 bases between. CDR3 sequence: CASRKNLGPFNSNQPQHF. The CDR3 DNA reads TGTGCCAGTAGAAAGAACCTCGGGCCATTTAATAGCAATCAGCCCCAGCATTTT.

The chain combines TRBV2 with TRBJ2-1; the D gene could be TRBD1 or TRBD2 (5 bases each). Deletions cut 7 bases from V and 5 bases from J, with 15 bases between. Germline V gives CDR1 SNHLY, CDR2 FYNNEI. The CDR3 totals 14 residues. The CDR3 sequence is CASNIWGSNNEQFF. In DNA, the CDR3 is TGTGCCAGCAATATTTGGGGGTCCAACAATGAGCAGTTCTTC. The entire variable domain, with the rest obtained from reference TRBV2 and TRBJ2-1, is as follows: EPEVTQTPSHQVTQMGQEVILRCVPISNHLYFYWYRQILGQKVEFLVSFYNNEISEKSEIFDDQFSVERPDGSNFTLKIRSTKLEDSAMYFCASNIWGSNNEQFFGPGTRLTVL.

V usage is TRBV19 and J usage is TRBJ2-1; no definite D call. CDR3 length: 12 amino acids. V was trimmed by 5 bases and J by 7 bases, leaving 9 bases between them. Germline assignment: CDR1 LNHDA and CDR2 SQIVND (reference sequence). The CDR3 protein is CASSSWGNEQFF. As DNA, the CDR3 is TGTGCCAGTAGTTCGTGGGGAAATGAGCAGTTCTTC.

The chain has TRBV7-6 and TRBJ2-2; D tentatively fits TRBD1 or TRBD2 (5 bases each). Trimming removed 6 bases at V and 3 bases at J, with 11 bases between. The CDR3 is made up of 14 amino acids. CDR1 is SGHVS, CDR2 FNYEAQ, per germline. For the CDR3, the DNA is TGTGCCAGCAGACGGGACCTCTACACCGGGGAGCTGTTTTTT. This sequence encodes CASRRDLYTGELFF. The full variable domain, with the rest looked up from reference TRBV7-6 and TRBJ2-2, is GAGVSQSPRYKVTKRGQDVALRCDPISGHVSLYWYRQALGQGPEFLTYFNYEAQQDKSGLPNDRFSAERPEGSISTLTIQRTEQRDSAMYRCASRRDLYTGELFFGEGSRLTVL.